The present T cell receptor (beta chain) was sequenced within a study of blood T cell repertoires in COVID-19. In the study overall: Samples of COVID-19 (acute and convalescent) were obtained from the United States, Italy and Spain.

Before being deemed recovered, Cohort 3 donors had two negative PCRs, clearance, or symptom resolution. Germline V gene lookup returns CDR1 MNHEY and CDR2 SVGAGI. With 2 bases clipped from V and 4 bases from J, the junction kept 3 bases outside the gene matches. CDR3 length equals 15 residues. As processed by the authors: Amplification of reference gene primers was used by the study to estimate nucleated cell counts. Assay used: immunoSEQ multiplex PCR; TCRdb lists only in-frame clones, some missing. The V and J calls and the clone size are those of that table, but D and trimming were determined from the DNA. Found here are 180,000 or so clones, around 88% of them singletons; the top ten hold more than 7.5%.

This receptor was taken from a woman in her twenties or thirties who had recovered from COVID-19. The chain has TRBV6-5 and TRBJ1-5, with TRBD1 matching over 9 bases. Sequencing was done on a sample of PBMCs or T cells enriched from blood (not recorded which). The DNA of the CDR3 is TGTGCCAGCAGTTACCGTGGACAGGGGAATCAGCCCCAGCATTTT. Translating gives CASSYRGQGNQPQHF.